The source of this TCR beta chain is a study of response to subunit inactivated influenza vaccine. The study's findings and limits: With each seasonal influenza vaccination, the authors suggested, few new T cells are recruited.

V shed 5 bases and J 5 bases; nucleotides not matched to a gene: 13. The CDR3 runs to 17 residues. CDR1 MNHEY and CDR2 SVGEGT come from the germline V gene. Regarding this clonotype: What it binds is not known.

TCRdb independently ran MiXCR on the RT-PCR reads; one entry per CDR3 protein. The sample consists of about 530,000 distinct CDR3 sequences, over 10% of them appearing once. This chain uses TRBV6-2 or TRBV6-3 with TRBJ2-1; 9 bases align to TRBD2. The receptor was derived from a man aged 50 or older who received an inactivated influenza vaccine. This material consisted of PBMCs from blood, taken more than 35 days after vaccination. For the CDR3, the DNA is TGTGCCAGCAGTCGAGCCGGAGGGACTAGCTTCAACAATGAGCAGTTCTTC. Translating gives CASSRAGGTSFNNEQFF.